The 25 T cell receptor beta chains below were found in one sample sequenced in a study of blood T cell repertoires in COVID-19. Produced via immunoSEQ multiplex PCR; TCRdb's table is partial and in-frame only. The table lists around 85,000 clones, roughly 91% of them singletons, with 1% to 1.5% in the top ten. The sample was PBMCs or T cells enriched from blood (not recorded which). The receptor source for this set is a woman aged 45 to 65 with acute COVID-19.

The V and J genes are TRBV9 and TRBJ2-7; 7 nucleotides align to TRBD1. J lost 4 bases, V lost 3 bases, and 10 bases had no gene match. CDR3 length equals 15 residues. Germline values: CDR1 SGDLS, CDR2 YYNGEE. The CDR3 spells CASSAEPGQRYEQYF. DNA for the CDR3: TGTGCCAGCAGCGCTGAACCGGGACAGAGATACGAGCAGTACTTC.

The J gene is TRBJ1-1, the V gene TRBV7-3, with D perhaps TRBD1 (5 bases). Trimming left V 3 bases short and J 1 base short, with 15 bases between. This CDR3 spans 16 amino acids. In germline, CDR1 is SGHTA, CDR2 FQGTGA. The CDR3 loop reads CASSFTPTVQNTEAFF. The CDR3 nucleotides read TGTGCCAGCAGCTTCACTCCGACAGTTCAGAACACTGAAGCTTTCTTT.

The J gene is TRBJ2-1, the V gene TRBV7-9; 9 nucleotides align to TRBD1. The V and J ends lost 7 bases and 8 bases, in that order; junction bases with no gene match: 9. This CDR3 comprises 14 residues. From germline, CDR1 is SEHNR and CDR2 FQNEAQ (reference sequence). The CDR3 bases are TGTGCCAGCACCCTGATAACAGGGGGCCATGAGCAGTTCTTC. Amino acid sequence: CASTLITGGHEQFF.

The V gene is TRBV7-8, the J gene TRBJ2-7, with 7 bases identical to TRBD2. V shed 6 bases and J 4 bases; nucleotides not matched to a gene: 12. The CDR3 has 15 amino acids. Germline CDR1 reads SGHVS; CDR2 reads FQNEAQ. Here the CDR3 DNA reads TGTGCCAGCAGTCTACGTTTTAGCGGGCCGTACGAGCAGTACTTC. This translates into CASSLRFSGPYEQYF.

The chain couples TRBV18 to TRBJ2-1, with 11 bases lining up with TRBD2. Germline CDR1 is KGHSH and CDR2 is LQKENI. The ends lost 5 bases at V and 9 bases at J; junction bases unmatched: 12. The CDR3 loop spans 16 amino acids. The CDR3 loop is CASSSATSGNEGEQFF. The CDR3, as DNA: TGTGCCAGCTCATCAGCGACTAGCGGGAATGAGGGTGAGCAGTTCTTC.

The chain combines TRBV7-3 with TRBJ1-3, with D maybe TRBD1 (6 bases). The CDR3 loop spans 16 amino acids. Deletions cut 5 bases from V and 0 bases from J, with 14 bases between. Germline V gene sequence: CDR1 SGHTA, CDR2 FQGTGA. CDR3 sequence reads: CASSVYRALSGNTIYF. Here the CDR3 DNA reads TGTGCCAGCAGCGTGTACAGGGCCCTCTCTGGAAACACCATATATTTT.

In its sample, this clone was seen a few times. This chain connects TRBV5-1 to TRBJ2-2; 8 bases align to TRBD2. V trimming: 0 bases; J trimming: 4 bases; junction bases outside the gene matches: 5. Germline lookup yields CDR1 SGHRS and CDR2 YFSETQ. The CDR3 has 16 residues. This chain's CDR3 is CASSLEAGVGTGELFF. The CDR3 DNA is TGCGCCAGCAGCTTGGAAGCGGGAGTTGGCACCGGGGAGCTGTTTTTT. Looking up the rest from reference TRBV5-1 and TRBJ2-2 gives the full variable domain: KAGVTQTPRYLIKTRGQQVTLSCSPISGHRSVSWYQQTPGQGLQFLFEYFSETQRNKGNFPGRFSGRQFSNSRSEMNVSTLELGDSALYLCASSLEAGVGTGELFFGEGSRLTVL.

The rearrangement uses TRBV19 and TRBJ1-2, with a weak D call TRBD1 (6 bases). CDR3 length equals 13 residues. Germline CDR1 reads LNHDA; CDR2 reads SQIVND (reference sequence). V lost 5 bases, J lost 2 bases, and 9 bases lay in between. CDR3 nucleotide sequence: TGTGCCAGTAGTCTTACAGGGAACTATGGCTACACCTTC. This gives the protein CASSLTGNYGYTF.

Only one count was recorded for this clone. V gene TRBV19 combines with J gene TRBJ2-7; D is perhaps TRBD2 (5 bases). This CDR3 region has 14 residues. CDR1 LNHDA and CDR2 SQIVND come from the germline V gene (reference sequence). Trimming removed 3 bases from V and 3 bases from J, with 12 bases in between. For the CDR3, the DNA is TGTGCCAGTAGTATTGTGTCGGCGGGCTACGAGCAGTACTTC. Its protein is CASSIVSAGYEQYF.

The chain has TRBV4-3 and TRBJ1-3; a possible D gene is TRBD1 (5 bases). The germline CDR1 and CDR2 sequences are LGHNA and YSLEER. V was pared by 0 bases and J by 4 bases, with 16 bases between. The CDR3 totals 17 residues. In nucleotides, the CDR3 is TGCGCCAGCAGCCAAGATCTGGCGGGGGGTGTCGGAAACACCATATATTTT. Translating it yields CASSQDLAGGVGNTIYF.

The gene calls are TRBV11-3 and TRBJ1-1, with 7 bases that match TRBD1. Trimming at V came to 2 bases and at J to 8 bases, leaving 5 bases not matched to a gene. This CDR3 is built from 13 residues. In germline, CDR1 is SGHNT, CDR2 YENEEA. CDR3 DNA sequence: TGTGCCAGCAGCTTAACCCGACAGGGAGAAGCTTTCTTT. Its translation: CASSLTRQGEAFF.

The J gene is TRBJ2-7, the V gene TRBV18; maybe TRBD1 (5 bases). Per germline, CDR1 KGHSH and CDR2 LQKENI. The CDR3 spans 17 residues. Trimming shortened V by 4 bases and J by 3 bases, and 22 bases separated the two germline ends. CDR3 sequence reads: CASSLGGPRQGLYEQYF. DNA of the CDR3: TGTGCCAGCTCACTTGGCGGTCCCCGCCAGGGTCTCTACGAGCAGTACTTC.

This clone was seen just once. V usage is TRBV18 and J usage is TRBJ2-1; 7 nucleotides line up with TRBD1. Germline V gene sequence: CDR1 KGHSH, CDR2 LQKENI. CDR3 size: 15 residues. V was clipped by 0 bases and J by 5 bases; unmatched bases: 4. The CDR3 region is CASSPPSQGDNEQFF. The CDR3 DNA is TGTGCCAGCTCACCACCGTCCCAGGGGGACAATGAGCAGTTCTTC.

The rearrangement joins TRBV6-2 or TRBV6-3 to TRBJ2-5; D not certain. Looked up from germline, CDR1 is MNHEY and CDR2 is SVGEGT. The V gene lost 2 bases and the J gene lost 5 bases, with 6 bases spanning the gap. The CDR3 sequence is 12 residues long. CDR3 region: CASSYPVETQYF. As DNA, the CDR3 is TGTGCCAGCAGTTACCCCGTTGAGACCCAGTACTTC.

The chain is built from TRBV19 and TRBJ1-1, with 8 nucleotides matching TRBD1. The CDR3 loop spans 15 amino acids. V was clipped by 6 bases and J by 5 bases; unmatched bases: 11. Germline CDR1 is LNHDA and CDR2 is SQIVND (reference sequence). The chain's CDR3 is CASRNDRGRWTEAFF. In DNA, the CDR3 is TGTGCCAGTAGGAATGACAGGGGCAGGTGGACTGAAGCTTTCTTT.

The V and J genes are TRBV19 and TRBJ2-7; unclear D gene. Between the trimmed V and J ends, which lost 5 bases and 3 bases, there was a span of 14 bases. The CDR3 has 14 residues. CDR1 and CDR2 (germline): LNHDA, SQIVND (reference sequence). CDR3 DNA sequence: TGTGCCAGTAGTGGGTCCCGAGGTGGCTACGAGCAGTACTTC. Its translation: CASSGSRGGYEQYF. Full variable domain (remainder filled in from reference TRBV19 and TRBJ2-7): DGGITQSPKYLFRKEGQNVTLSCEQNLNHDAMYWYRQDPGQGLRLIYYSQIVNDFQKGDIAEGYSVSREKKESFPLTVTSAQKNPTAFYLCASSGSRGGYEQYFGPGTRLTVT.

The J gene is TRBJ1-4, the V gene TRBV30; D gene ambiguous. The germline V and J ends were trimmed by 8 bases and 8 bases, with 15 bases remaining between them. Germline V CDR1 and CDR2: GTSNPN, SVGIG (reference sequence). This CDR3 contains 12 residues. In DNA, the CDR3 is TGTGCCCGGGCTTCGGCCGGGGAAAAACTGTTTTTT. Translating it yields CARASAGEKLFF.

CDR3 sequence reads: CASSDQGGSTEAFF. In DNA, the CDR3 is TGTGCCAGCAGTGATCAGGGAGGGAGCACTGAAGCTTTCTTT. The V and J genes are TRBV2 and TRBJ1-1; D is possibly TRBD1 (5 bases). CDR1 is SNHLY and CDR2 is FYNNEI in the germline V gene. V shed 3 bases and J shed 4 bases, with 12 bases lying between them. The CDR3 totals 14 residues. Based on the CDR3 plus reference TRBV2 and TRBJ1-1, the full variable domain is EPEVTQTPSHQVTQMGQEVILRCVPISNHLYFYWYRQILGQKVEFLVSFYNNEISEKSEIFDDQFSVERPDGSNFTLKIRSTKLEDSAMYFCASSDQGGSTEAFFGQGTRLTVV.

The CDR3 loop reads CASSRTPDTQYF. As DNA, the CDR3 is TGTGCCAGCAGTCGGACACCAGATACGCAGTATTTT. The chain recombines TRBV2 with TRBJ2-3, with D perhaps TRBD1 (5 bases). The V gene lost 5 bases and the J gene lost 4 bases, with 7 bases spanning the gap. The CDR3 has 12 residues. Germline values: CDR1 SNHLY, CDR2 FYNNEI.

This chain links TRBV27 with TRBJ2-3, with a weak D call TRBD1 (5 bases). This CDR3 has 17 residues. Per germline, CDR1 MNHEY and CDR2 SMNVEV (reference sequence). Between the trimmed V and J ends, which lost 5 bases and 0 bases, there was a span of 18 bases. The CDR3 sequence: CASSPSRRTISTDTQYF. The CDR3 bases are TGTGCCAGCAGTCCTTCGAGACGGACAATTAGCACAGATACGCAGTATTTT.

V is TRBV11-2 and J is TRBJ2-7; D not resolved. The germline V gene has CDR1 SGHAT and CDR2 FQNNGV. CDR3 length: 15 amino acids. Trimming took 0 bases from V and 0 from J, leaving 9 bases between them. The CDR3, as DNA: TGTGCCAGCAGCTTAGATTCAGTAAGCTCCTACGAGCAGTACTTC. This sequence encodes CASSLDSVSSYEQYF.

A single count supports this clone. CDR3 protein: CASTLAGGPGNEQFF. DNA of the CDR3: TGTGCCAGCACCCTAGCGGGAGGGCCGGGCAATGAGCAGTTCTTC. The chain couples TRBV27 to TRBJ2-1; TRBD2 aligns across 12 bases. This CDR3 has 15 amino acids. The germline V gene encodes CDR1 MNHEY and CDR2 SMNVEV (reference sequence). After removal of 7 bases from V and 6 bases from J, the junction contained 7 bases not matched to a gene.

The chain links TRBV5-4 to TRBJ2-1; 8 bases match TRBD2. CDR3 size: 15 residues. Trimming cost V 5 bases and J 2 bases; bases outside gene matches: 6. Germline-derived CDR1 and CDR2 are SGHNT and YYREEE (reference sequence). This chain's CDR3 is CASSPSGSAYNEQFF. In DNA, the CDR3 is TGTGCCAGCAGTCCAAGCGGGAGTGCCTACAATGAGCAGTTCTTC.

The rearrangement links TRBV9 to TRBJ2-2; D is undetermined. Germline CDR1 and CDR2: SGDLS and YYNGEE. This CDR3 is built from 14 residues. The V end lost 0 bases, the J end lost 3 bases, and 6 bases lay between the germline ends. CDR3 nucleotide sequence: TGTGCCAGCAGCGTAGTAGGAGACACCGGGGAGCTGTTTTTT. As protein: CASSVVGDTGELFF.

This chain joins TRBV11-2 and TRBJ1-1, with 8 positions matching TRBD1. The V and J ends lost 2 bases and 0 bases, in that order; junction bases with no gene match: 5. CDR1 is SGHAT and CDR2 is FQNNGV in the germline V gene. This CDR3 comprises 16 residues. As DNA, the CDR3 is TGTGCCAGCAGCTTACCGCCAGGGGGCCTGAACACTGAAGCTTTCTTT. This codes for CASSLPPGGLNTEAFF.